This T cell receptor (beta chain) emerged from a study of blood T cells in healthy people across ages (dated by TCRdb to between 2014 and 2016). Some background on the complete study: In model experiments, template switching captured about one uniquely barcoded TCR beta cDNA molecule for every two T cells. The study measured age-related changes in TCR beta repertoire diversity using deep sequencing normalized with unique cDNA molecular identifiers. The donors were divided into four age groups: young (average roughly 17 years), middle-aged (about 40), aged (around 59) and long-lived (roughly 82). To avoid experimental bias, donors of different ages were randomly spread across the sequencing lanes. Two additional independent replicas of 1 million unique cDNA reads from the same blood draw were analyzed for two donors (one aged 18 to 30 and one aged 80 or older).

Here is what the overall study found, with its caveats: A strong correlation was found between observed TCR beta diversity and the percentage of naive T cells measured by flow cytometry. Observed TCR beta diversity per million T cells fell roughly linearly with age, and a significant reduction was already apparent by age around 40. Estimates of total diversity based on one million sequenced T cells were regarded as lower bounds and as underestimates. Because donor CMV infection status was unknown, age-related changes in expanded clonotypes were potentially confounded. Because profiling used bulk unsorted PBMCs, naive and antigen-experienced compartments could not be compared conclusively. Compared with the aged group, the long-lived group had more naive CD4+ T cells, fewer expanded clones and increased TCR diversity, a pattern suggesting age selection.

This clonotype has more than one count but fewer than ten. The target of this receptor is not known. No much larger clonotype is one base removed from it; base qualities were not supplied. CDR1 and CDR2 are read off the germline V gene (reference sequence) as LNHNV and YYDKDF. The trim is 6 bases for V and 5 bases for J, with a gap of 17 bases between the germline ends. From the cysteine through the phenylalanine, the CDR3 covers 15 amino acids. Here the CDR3 DNA is all that survives: 45 bases in frame from base 1. Donors were 35 to 40 systemically healthy Caucasian individuals from Russia aged roughly 6 to 95 years. Approximately 9.3 milliliters of peripheral blood were drawn from each donor into EDTA-treated Vacutainer tubes. Ficoll-Paque density-gradient centrifugation was used to isolate PBMCs, with at least 6 million per sample. Total RNA, at least 6 micrograms per sample, was extracted from PBMCs with Trizol reagent. For every donor, an aliquot of PBMCs went through flow cytometry to measure the percentages of naive CD45RAhigh/CD27high T cells.

The library was obtained by 5' RACE. Sequencing relied on an Illumina HiSeq 2500. The second PCR ran for roughly 7 to 11 cycles and used a J-beta primer mix along with a sample-barcoded 5' primer. A template-switch 5' adaptor carrying 12 random nucleotides introduced a unique molecular identifier onto each TCR beta cDNA molecule. Each sample yielded at least 3 million CDR3-containing paired-end reads. All of the RNA was converted into first-strand cDNA using the Mint cDNA synthesis kit, with a TRBC-specific oligonucleotide serving as the primer. Following uracil-DNA glycosylase treatment, a first 18-cycle PCR with universal primers M1SS and BC2_uni_R was performed on all cDNA. The original pipeline was this. For normalization, 1 million high-quality reads were randomly selected from each sample, with every read carrying a distinct molecular identifier. Reads sharing molecular identifiers were discarded rather than binned into consensus sequences. CDR3 identification, clonotype clustering and error correction used MiTCR with a Q25 quality threshold and the strictest error-elimination algorithm. A nonparametric unseen species model with Euler transformation was used to estimate a lower bound on total TCR beta diversity. The raw public reads went through TCRdb reprocessing: fastp at Q25, MiXCR clone calling, in-frame beta chains kept. Rows merge per CDR3 protein into single entries with the most common DNA and genes. In this record, the V and J calls reflect TCRdb's handling and not the investigators' own analysis. The sample table records 1.5 million to 2 million distinct CDR3 sequences; just under 50% of these occur just once. 2.1% of the sample goes to the ten largest clones.

This sequence originates from a woman in her thirties or forties in good health. The sample comprised blood. The V and J segments used are TRBV15 and TRBJ2-1; no D gene call is confident. The DNA sequence reads TGTGCCACCAGTACAGAAAGGTGGGTCAACAATGAGCAGTTCTTC. This sequence encodes CATSTERWVNNEQFF.